This T cell receptor (beta chain) originates from a study of CD8 T cells in ankylosing spondylitis. This clonotype was observed a few times. TCRdb reprocessed the 5' RACE reads with MiXCR, giving one entry per CDR3 protein. The table includes some 40,000 distinct CDR3 sequences, around a tenth detected once. The CDR3 runs 13 residues. Looked up from germline, CDR1 is SGHTA and CDR2 is FQGNSA. V was shortened by 1 base and J by 9 bases, with 10 bases between the two germline ends. Material for sequencing was blood, either unsorted or a sorted T cell fraction (not recorded which). The V and J genes are TRBV7-2 and TRBJ2-1, with unresolved D. The receptor comes from a male donor with ankylosing spondylitis or in good health (not recorded which). DNA of the CDR3: TGTGCCAGCAGCTTAGTGGGTAGTGGTGAGCAGTTCTTC. The encoded protein is CASSLVGSGEQFF.